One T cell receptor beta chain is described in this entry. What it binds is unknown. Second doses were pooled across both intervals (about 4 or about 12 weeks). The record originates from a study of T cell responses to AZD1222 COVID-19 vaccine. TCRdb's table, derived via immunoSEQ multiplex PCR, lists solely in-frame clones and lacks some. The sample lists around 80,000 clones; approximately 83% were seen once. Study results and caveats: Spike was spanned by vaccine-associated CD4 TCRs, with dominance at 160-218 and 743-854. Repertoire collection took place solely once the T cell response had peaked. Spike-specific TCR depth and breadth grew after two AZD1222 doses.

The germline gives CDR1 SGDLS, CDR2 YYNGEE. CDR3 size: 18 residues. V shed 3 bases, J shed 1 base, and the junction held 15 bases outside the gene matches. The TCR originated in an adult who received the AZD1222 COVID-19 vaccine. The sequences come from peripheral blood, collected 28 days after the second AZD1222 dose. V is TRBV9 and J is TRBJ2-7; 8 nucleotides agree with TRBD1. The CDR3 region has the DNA TGTGCCAGCAGCGACGCCAGAGGGGCAGGGGGCTTTTCCTACGAGCAGTACTTC. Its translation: CASSDARGAGGFSYEQYF.